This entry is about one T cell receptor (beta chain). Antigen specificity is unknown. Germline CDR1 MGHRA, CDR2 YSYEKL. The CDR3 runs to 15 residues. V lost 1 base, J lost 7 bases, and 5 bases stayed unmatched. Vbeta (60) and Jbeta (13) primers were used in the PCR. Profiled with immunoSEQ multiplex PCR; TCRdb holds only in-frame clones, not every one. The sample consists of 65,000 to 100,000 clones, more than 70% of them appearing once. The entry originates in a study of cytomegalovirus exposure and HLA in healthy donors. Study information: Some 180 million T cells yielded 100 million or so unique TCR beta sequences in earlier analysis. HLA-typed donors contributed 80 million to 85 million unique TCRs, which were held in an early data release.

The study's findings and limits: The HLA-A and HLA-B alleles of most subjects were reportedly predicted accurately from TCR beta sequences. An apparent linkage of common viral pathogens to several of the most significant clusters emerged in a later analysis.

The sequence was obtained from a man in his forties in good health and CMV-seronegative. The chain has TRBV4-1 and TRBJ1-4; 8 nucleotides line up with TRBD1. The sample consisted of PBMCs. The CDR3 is CASSQAGTGGEKLFF. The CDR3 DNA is TGCGCCAGCAGCCAAGCCGGGACAGGTGGTGAAAAACTGTTTTTT.